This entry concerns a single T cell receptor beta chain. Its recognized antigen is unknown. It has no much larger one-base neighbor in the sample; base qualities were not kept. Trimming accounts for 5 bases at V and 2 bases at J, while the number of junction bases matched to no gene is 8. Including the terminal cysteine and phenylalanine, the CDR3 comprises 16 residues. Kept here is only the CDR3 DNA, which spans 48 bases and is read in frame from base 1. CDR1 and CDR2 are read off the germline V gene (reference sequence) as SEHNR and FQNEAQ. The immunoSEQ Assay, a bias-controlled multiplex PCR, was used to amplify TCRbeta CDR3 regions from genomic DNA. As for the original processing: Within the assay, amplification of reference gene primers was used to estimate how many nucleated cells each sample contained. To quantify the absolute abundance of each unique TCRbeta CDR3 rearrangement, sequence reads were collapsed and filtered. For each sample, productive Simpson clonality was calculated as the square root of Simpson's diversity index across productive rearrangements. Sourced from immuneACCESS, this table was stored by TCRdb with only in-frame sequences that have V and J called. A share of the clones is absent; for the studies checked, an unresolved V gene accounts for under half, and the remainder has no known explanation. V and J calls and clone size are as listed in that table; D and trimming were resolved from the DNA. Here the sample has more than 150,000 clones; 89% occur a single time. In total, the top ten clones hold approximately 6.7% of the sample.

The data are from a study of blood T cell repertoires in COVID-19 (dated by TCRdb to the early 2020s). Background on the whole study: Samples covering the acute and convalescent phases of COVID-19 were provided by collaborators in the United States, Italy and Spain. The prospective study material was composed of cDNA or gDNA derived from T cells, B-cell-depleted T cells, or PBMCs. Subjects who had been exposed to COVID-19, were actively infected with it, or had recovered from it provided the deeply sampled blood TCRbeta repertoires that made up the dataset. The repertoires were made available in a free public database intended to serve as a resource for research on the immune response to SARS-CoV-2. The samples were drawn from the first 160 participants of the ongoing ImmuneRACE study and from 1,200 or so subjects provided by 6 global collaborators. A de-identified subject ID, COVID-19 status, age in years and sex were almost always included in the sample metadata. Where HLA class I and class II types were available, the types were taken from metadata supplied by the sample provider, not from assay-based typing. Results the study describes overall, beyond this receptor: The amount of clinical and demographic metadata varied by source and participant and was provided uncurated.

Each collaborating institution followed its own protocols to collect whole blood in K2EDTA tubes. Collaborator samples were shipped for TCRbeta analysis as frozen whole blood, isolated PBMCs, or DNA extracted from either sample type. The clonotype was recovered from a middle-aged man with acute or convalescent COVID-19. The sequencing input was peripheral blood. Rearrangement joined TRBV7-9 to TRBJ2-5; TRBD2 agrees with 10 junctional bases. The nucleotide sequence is TGTGCCAGCAGCCCCCTTGAGCGGGGGGGTCAAGAGACCCAGTACTTC. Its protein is CASSPLERGGQETQYF.